A single sample is the source of the 24 T cell receptor beta chains below, sequenced in a study of cytomegalovirus exposure and HLA in healthy donors. Sequenced by immunoSEQ multiplex PCR; TCRdb stores in-frame clones only, minus some. The repertoire holds 150,000 to 180,000 clones, with around 88% as singletons. Sequenced sample: PBMCs. These receptors originate from a man younger than 35 in good health and CMV-seropositive.

The V and J genes are TRBV18 and TRBJ1-5; 10 bases agree with TRBD1. Germline loops: CDR1 KGHSH, CDR2 LQKENI. The CDR3 has 16 residues. The V gene end was trimmed by 2 bases and the J gene end by 4 bases; junction bases not matched to a gene: 5. CDR3 nucleotide sequence: TGTGCCAGCTCACCATCCGGGACAGGGGCAAATCAGCCCCAGCATTTT. Amino acids: CASSPSGTGANQPQHF.

V and J are TRBV9 and TRBJ2-1; D possibly corresponds to TRBD2 (6 bases). This CDR3 has 15 amino acids. The ends were cut back, 3 bases at V and 6 bases at J, with 16 bases in the middle. Germline values: CDR1 SGDLS, CDR2 YYNGEE. This CDR3 is CASSGAGTSINEQFF. CDR3 DNA: TGTGCCAGCAGCGGCGCCGGGACTTCGATCAATGAGCAGTTCTTC.

The V gene is TRBV19, the J gene TRBJ1-4, with 9 bases that match TRBD1. The CDR3 length is 15 residues. Trimming cost V 5 bases and J 11 bases; bases outside gene matches: 12. CDR1 is LNHDA, CDR2 SQIVND, per germline (reference sequence). CDR3 amino acids: CASSDLGTGKEKLFF. CDR3 bases: TGTGCCAGTAGTGATTTGGGGACAGGGAAGGAGAAACTGTTTTTT.

Only a few counts were recorded for this clone. The chain couples TRBV18 to TRBJ1-3; TRBD1 is a possible D gene (5 bases). Germline loops: CDR1 KGHSH, CDR2 LQKENI. CDR3 size: 16 residues. Deletions cut 5 bases from V and 0 bases from J, with 14 bases between. The CDR3 sequence is CASSGRQLVSGNTIYF. The CDR3 DNA follows: TGTGCCAGCTCAGGTAGACAGCTTGTCTCTGGAAACACCATATATTTT.

This clone was seen only a few times. This chain links TRBV4-1 with TRBJ2-5, with D possibly TRBD1 on 5 matching bases. CDR3 length equals 13 residues. V was trimmed by 8 bases and J by 4 bases, leaving 14 bases between them. The germline gives CDR1 MGHRA, CDR2 YSYEKL. The CDR3 nucleotides read TGCGCCAGCCAGGGCCCCCTCGGAGAGACCCAGTACTTC. This gives the protein CASQGPLGETQYF.

Note on this clone: No conserved phenylalanine or tryptophan ends this CDR3, so it is likely a read error. It is unclear where the CDR3 begins or ends on the DNA, so no DNA is shown, and the CDR3 is as TCRdb lists it. V gene TRBV2 combines with J gene TRBJ1-2. Germline lookup yields CDR1 SNHLY and CDR2 FYNNEI. The CDR3 sequence runs 11 residues, both termini included. The CDR3 here is CASSARAESRV.

J is TRBJ2-7 and V is TRBV6-5, with 10 bases identical to TRBD1. With V trimmed by 5 bases and J by 7 bases, 8 bases remained unmatched. CDR1 MNHEY and CDR2 SVGAGI come from the germline V gene. This CDR3 has 14 residues. The CDR3 region has the DNA TGTGCCAGCAGTCACGGACAGGGGGTGAGGGAGCAGTACTTC. Amino acid sequence: CASSHGQGVREQYF.

This rearrangement joins TRBV11-2 to TRBJ2-2; D might be TRBD2 (6 bases). CDR3 length: 14 amino acids. Germline V CDR1 and CDR2: SGHAT, FQNNGV. V was pared by 5 bases and J by 2 bases, with 9 bases between. CDR3 bases: TGTGCCAGCAGCCGGGACTTTAACACCGGGGAGCTGTTTTTT. Amino acids: CASSRDFNTGELFF.

The CDR3 DNA reads TGTGCCAGCAGCTTAGCGGTGGCGGGGGTCTACGAGCAGTACTTC. It is translated as CASSLAVAGVYEQYF. The chain links TRBV7-2 to TRBJ2-7; 7 nucleotides agree with TRBD2. The CDR3 covers 15 residues. CDR1 is SGHTA and CDR2 is FQGNSA in the germline V gene. Trimming cost V 0 bases and J 3 bases; bases outside gene matches: 5.

In its sample, this clone was seen a few times. DNA of the CDR3: TGTGCCAGCAGCTGGACAGGGAACACTGAAGCTTTCTTT. Encoded protein: CASSWTGNTEAFF. The chain carries TRBV7-3 and TRBJ1-1; 7 positions match TRBD1. V gave up 4 bases and J gave up 1 base; unmatched junction bases: 0. The CDR3 extends over 13 amino acids. Germline V CDR1 and CDR2: SGHTA, FQGTGA.

The J gene is TRBJ1-6, the V gene TRBV25-1, with D unclear. The CDR3 runs to 13 residues. Trimming left V 6 bases short and J 9 bases short, with 12 bases between. Germline CDR1 and CDR2: MGHDK and SYGVNS. CDR3 sequence: CASSAPGISPLHF. CDR3 DNA sequence: TGTGCCAGCAGCGCCCCCGGGATTTCACCCCTCCACTTT.

V usage is TRBV5-1 and J usage is TRBJ2-7, with 10 bases identical to TRBD1. Trimming at V came to 4 bases and at J to 0 bases, leaving 4 bases not matched to a gene. Germline V gene lookup returns CDR1 SGHRS and CDR2 YFSETQ. The CDR3 sequence is 15 residues long. CDR3 sequence: CASSIGQGVSYEQYF. Here the CDR3 DNA reads TGCGCCAGCAGCATCGGACAGGGGGTCTCCTACGAGCAGTACTTC.

The rearrangement uses TRBV15 and TRBJ2-5; TRBD2 aligns across 8 bases. This CDR3 has 16 amino acids. Losses at the gene ends were 2 bases for V and 5 bases for J; bases not matched to a gene: 10. Germline values: CDR1 LNHNV, CDR2 YYDKDF (reference sequence). In DNA form, the CDR3 reads TGTGCCACCAGCAGACTACCTTTGCGGGGGGTGGAGACCCAGTACTTC. It is translated as CATSRLPLRGVETQYF.

This chain connects TRBV7-2 to TRBJ2-5; D perhaps matches TRBD2 (5 bases). The V gene lost 0 bases and the J gene lost 9 bases, with 8 bases spanning the gap. This CDR3 has 12 residues. Germline V lookup: CDR1 SGHTA, CDR2 FQGNSA. Written as DNA, the CDR3 is TGTGCCAGCAGCTTAGCGCCCGGGGCCCAGTACTTC. Residues: CASSLAPGAQYF.

The genes are TRBV27 and TRBJ1-2; 10 bases line up with TRBD1. This CDR3 has 17 amino acids. The ends lost 0 bases at V and 4 bases at J; junction bases unmatched: 8. Germline V gives CDR1 MNHEY, CDR2 SMNVEV (reference sequence). CDR3 DNA: TGTGCCAGCAGTTTATCGAGTGGGACAGGGGAGGGCTATGGCTACACCTTC. Amino acid sequence: CASSLSSGTGEGYGYTF.

The chain carries TRBV7-2 and TRBJ1-5; possibly TRBD1 for D (6 bases). Germline V gene data show CDR1 as SGHTA and CDR2 as FQGNSA. The CDR3 totals 14 residues. Trimming stripped 5 bases from V and 3 bases from J, with 11 bases between. The CDR3 DNA sequence: TGTGCCAGCAGCGTACAGGGAAACAATCAGCCCCAGCATTTT. Its translation: CASSVQGNNQPQHF.

J is TRBJ1-5 and V is TRBV2; D not resolved. The CDR3 contains 14 residues. Per germline, CDR1 SNHLY and CDR2 FYNNEI. Trimming shortened V by 1 base and J by 4 bases, and 8 bases separated the two germline ends. CDR3 sequence (DNA): TGTGCCAGCAGTGAAGTCGGAGGTAATCAGCCCCAGCATTTT. This translates into CASSEVGGNQPQHF.

This rearrangement joins TRBV7-7 to TRBJ1-3; D gene uncertain. The CDR3 sequence is 15 residues long. V was cut by 1 base and J by 0 bases, with 7 bases left in between. Germline values: CDR1 SSHAT, CDR2 FNYEAQ (reference sequence). The CDR3 region is CASSLEPGSGNTIYF. CDR3 DNA: TGTGCCAGCAGCTTAGAACCGGGCTCTGGAAACACCATATATTTT. Together with reference TRBV7-7 and TRBJ1-3, the CDR3 gives the full variable domain: GAGVSQSPRYKVTKRGQDVTLRCDPISSHATLYWYQQALGQGPEFLTYFNYEAQPDKSGLPSDRFSAERPEGSISTLTIQRTEQRDSAMYRCASSLEPGSGNTIYFGEGSWLTVV.

The chain links TRBV7-2 to TRBJ2-7; 11 bases are shared with TRBD1. The germline V gene has CDR1 SGHTA and CDR2 FQGNSA. The CDR3 has 15 amino acids. V dropped 0 bases and J dropped 4; count of bases not matched to a gene: 2. The DNA for the CDR3 is TGTGCCAGCAGCTTAGCGGACAGGGGGCCTTACGAGCAGTACTTC. It translates to CASSLADRGPYEQYF. The full variable domain, completed using reference TRBV7-2 and TRBJ2-7, is GAGVSQSPSNKVTEKGKDVELRCDPISGHTALYWYRQSLGQGLEFLIYFQGNSAPDKSGLPSDRFSAERTGGSVSTLTIQRTQQEDSAVYLCASSLADRGPYEQYFGPGTRLTVT.

The chain uses TRBV6-5 and TRBJ1-2; D gene unclear. Germline loops: CDR1 MNHEY, CDR2 SVGAGI. V was clipped by 8 bases and J by 1 base, with 14 bases between them. The length of the CDR3 is 14 residues. The CDR3 loop reads CASHPGGNNYGYTF. The CDR3 coding sequence is TGTGCCAGCCACCCCGGCGGCAATAACTATGGCTACACCTTC.

The chain uses TRBV11-2 and TRBJ2-3; possibly TRBD1 for D (5 bases). Germline CDR1 SGHAT, CDR2 FQNNGV. Trimming stripped 1 base from V and 4 bases from J, with 18 bases between. The CDR3 has 17 amino acids. In DNA form, the CDR3 reads TGTGCCAGCAGCTTAGGGGCAGGGTTGGCACATTCAGATACGCAGTATTTT. Protein: CASSLGAGLAHSDTQYF.

V gene TRBV7-3 combines with J gene TRBJ2-1; tentative D call: TRBD2 (6 bases). The CDR3 has 16 residues. Trimming stripped 2 bases from V and 8 bases from J, with 19 bases between. CDR1 is SGHTA and CDR2 is FQGTGA in the germline V gene. The CDR3 sequence is CASSLVPAGGDDEQFF. CDR3 nucleotide sequence: TGTGCCAGCAGCTTAGTCCCAGCGGGTGGGGATGATGAGCAGTTCTTC.

The gene calls are TRBV29-1 and TRBJ2-3; 10 positions match TRBD1. This CDR3 comprises 19 residues. Germline assignment: CDR1 SQVTM and CDR2 ANQGSEA. After removal of 1 base from V and 1 base from J, the junction contained 14 bases not matched to a gene. The chain's CDR3 is CSVEGLPGTGDPGTDTQYF. The CDR3 coding sequence is TGCAGCGTTGAAGGTCTCCCCGGGACAGGGGATCCCGGCACAGATACGCAGTATTTT.

V is TRBV4-3 and J is TRBJ2-7; 11 nucleotides match TRBD1. This CDR3 has 15 amino acids. V was clipped by 3 bases and J by 7 bases; unmatched bases: 8. CDR1 and CDR2 (germline): LGHNA, YSLEER. CDR3 residues: CASSQRTGGAWEQYF. CDR3 nucleotide sequence: TGCGCCAGCAGCCAGAGGACAGGGGGCGCATGGGAGCAGTACTTC.